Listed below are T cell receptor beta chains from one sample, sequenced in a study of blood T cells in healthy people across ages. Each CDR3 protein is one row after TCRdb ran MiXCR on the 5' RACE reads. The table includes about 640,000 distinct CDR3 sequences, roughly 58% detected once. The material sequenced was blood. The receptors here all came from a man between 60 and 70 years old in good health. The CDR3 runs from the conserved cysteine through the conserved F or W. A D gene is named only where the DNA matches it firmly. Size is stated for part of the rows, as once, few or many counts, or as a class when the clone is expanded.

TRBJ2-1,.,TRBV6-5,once,TGTGCCAGCAGTTACTCGACACGCGACAGGTCCTACAATGAGCAGTTCTTC,CASSYSTRDRSYNEQFF
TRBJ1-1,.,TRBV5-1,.,TGCGCCAGCAGCCCGGGTCACACGAACACTGAAGCTTTCTTT,CASSPGHTNTEAFF
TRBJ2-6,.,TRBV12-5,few,TGTGCTAGTGGTCTAGGACAGACCGGGGCCAACGTCCTGACTTTC,CASGLGQTGANVLTF
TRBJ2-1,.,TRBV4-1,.,TGCGCCAGCAGCCAAGGACCTCAGACCTCCTACAATGAGCAGTTCTTC,CASSQGPQTSYNEQFF
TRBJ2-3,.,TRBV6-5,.,TGTGCCAGCAGTTACGGGGGAACCGGCACAGATACGCAGTATTTT,CASSYGGTGTDTQYF
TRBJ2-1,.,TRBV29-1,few,TGCAGCGTTGGGAGGGTCCCCTACCCCAATGAGCAGTTCTTC,CSVGRVPYPNEQFF
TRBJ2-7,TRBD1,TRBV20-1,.,TGCAGTGCTAGGCGACAGGGGGCGGACGAGCAGTACTTC,CSARRQGADEQYF
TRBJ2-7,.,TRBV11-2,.,TGTGCCAGCAGCGTAGTGGGAAATTACGAGCAGTACTTC,CASSVVGNYEQYF
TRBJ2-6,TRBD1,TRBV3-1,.,TGTGCCAGCAGCCCTTATGGGACAGGGGACGGGGCCAACGTCCTGACTTTC,CASSPYGTGDGANVLTF
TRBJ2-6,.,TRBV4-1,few,TGCGCCAGGGGACCCTGGGCGCCCTCTGGGGCCAACGTCCTGACTTTC,CARGPWAPSGANVLTF
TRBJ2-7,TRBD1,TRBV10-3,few,TGTGCCATCAGTGACTACGGGACAGGGGGCAGCTGGGAGCAGTACTTC,CAISDYGTGGSWEQYF
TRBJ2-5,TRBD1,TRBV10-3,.,TGTGCCATCAGTTCTCCGGACAGGGTTGGAGAGACCCAGTACTTC,CAISSPDRVGETQYF
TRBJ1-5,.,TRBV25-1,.,TGTGCCAGCAGTGAATCAGGTGAAGGTTTGCCCCAGCATTTT,CASSESGEGLPQHF
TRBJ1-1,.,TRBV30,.,TGTGCCTACCGGGACGGCATGAACACTGAAGCTTTCTTT,CAYRDGMNTEAFF
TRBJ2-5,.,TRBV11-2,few,TGTGCCAGCAGCTTAAATCCCCTCCAAGAGACCCAGTACTTC,CASSLNPLQETQYF
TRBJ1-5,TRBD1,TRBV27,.,TGTGCCACTGCGCCGGGACAGGGAAGATCAGACAATCAGCCCCAGCATTTT,CATAPGQGRSDNQPQHF
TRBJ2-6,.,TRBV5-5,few,TGTGCCAGCAGCTTGTCGGGGGACGGGGCCAACGTCCTGACTTTC,CASSLSGDGANVLTF
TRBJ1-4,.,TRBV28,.,TGTGCCAGCAACAACAGGGCAACTAATGAAAAACTGTTTTTT,CASNNRATNEKLFF
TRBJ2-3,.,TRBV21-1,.,TGTGCCAGCGCTTTACTAAACCCTAGCACAGATACGCAGTATTTT,CASALLNPSTDTQYF
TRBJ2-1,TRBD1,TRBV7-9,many,TGTGCCAGCAGCTTAGGACAGGGGGGGAATGAGCAGTTCTTC,CASSLGQGGNEQFF
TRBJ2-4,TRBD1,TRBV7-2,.,TGTGCCAGCAGCTTAGTAGGTTGGACAGGGGGCTTCGAAAACATTCAGTACTTC,CASSLVGWTGGFENIQYF
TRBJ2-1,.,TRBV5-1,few,TGCGCCAGCAGCTTGCAGGGGGGTGAGCAGTTCTTC,CASSLQGGEQFF
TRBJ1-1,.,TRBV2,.,TGTGCCAGCAGTGGGCAGGTGGCCGAAGCTTTCTTT,CASSGQVAEAFF
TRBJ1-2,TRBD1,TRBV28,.,TGTGCCAGTACGAAACAGGGGGCCGGTAGTGGCTGCACCTTC,CASTKQGAGSGCTF
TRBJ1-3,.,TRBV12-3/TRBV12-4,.,TGTGCCAGCAGTCCCCGGGTGACCTCTGGAAACACCATATATTTT,CASSPRVTSGNTIYF
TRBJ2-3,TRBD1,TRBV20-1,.,TGCAGTGCTAGAGATCCTTGGACAGGGGGCATCACAGATACGCAGTATTTT,CSARDPWTGGITDTQYF
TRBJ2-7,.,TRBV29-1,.,TGCAGCGTTGAAGATATGAGAGGAGGGGCTCGGGAGCAGTACTTC,CSVEDMRGGAREQYF
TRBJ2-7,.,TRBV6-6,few,TGTGCCAGCAGTTACTCTCACGGAGCCTGGGAGCAGTACTTC,CASSYSHGAWEQYF
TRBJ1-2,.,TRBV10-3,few,TGTGCCATCAGTGAGATGACAGGCGCCCCGAGTGGCTACACCTTC,CAISEMTGAPSGYTF
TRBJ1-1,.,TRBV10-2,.,TGCGCCAGCAGTGTGGGGGGGCTTGAAGCTTTCTTT,CASSVGGLEAFF